The source of this TCR beta chain is a study of shared clonotypes between healthy human individuals. Looking at the study overall: Serving as donors were a couple of women and a few men, whose ages spanned 18 to 49. Each donor's CD4 naive and CD4 memory cells filled three plates apiece, CD8 naive two, and CD8 memory one.

There were only Caucasian adults among the donors, and all lived in Nashville, Tennessee. This CDR3 spans 12 amino acids. The V gene end was trimmed by 5 bases and the J gene end by 8 bases; junction bases not matched to a gene: 5. Germline CDR1 and CDR2: SEHNR and FQNEAQ (reference sequence). How the authors handled the data: ImmunoSEQ supplied junction-only sequences lacking quality scores, so filtering was different. Profiling relied on immunoSEQ multiplex PCR, and the TCRdb table lists in-frame clones only, not all of them. That table is the source of V, J and clone size, and D and trimming were worked out from the DNA. The data hold millions of clones, with 95% observed a single time.

The sequence was obtained from a man aged 18 to 35 in good health. The specimen sequenced was naive CD4+ T cells sorted from blood. Indicated subset: CD45RA+ positively selected. The gene calls are TRBV7-9 and TRBJ1-2, with TRBD1 matching over 7 bases. The CDR3 sequence is CASSIDREGYTF. The CDR3 DNA follows: TGTGCCAGCAGCATCGACAGGGAAGGCTACACCTTC.